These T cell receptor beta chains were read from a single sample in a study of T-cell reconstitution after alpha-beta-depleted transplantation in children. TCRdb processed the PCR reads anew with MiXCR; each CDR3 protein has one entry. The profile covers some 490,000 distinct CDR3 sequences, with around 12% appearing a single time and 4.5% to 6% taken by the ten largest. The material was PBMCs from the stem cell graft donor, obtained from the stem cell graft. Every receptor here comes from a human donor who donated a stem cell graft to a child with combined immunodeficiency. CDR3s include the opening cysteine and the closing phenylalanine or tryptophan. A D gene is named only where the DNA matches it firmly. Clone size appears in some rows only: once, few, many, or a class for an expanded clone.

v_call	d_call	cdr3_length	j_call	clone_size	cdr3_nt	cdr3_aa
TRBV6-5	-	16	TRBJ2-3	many	TGTGCCAGCAGTTACGACACAGCAATTGTGCCGGATACGCAGTATTTT	CASSYDTAIVPDTQYF
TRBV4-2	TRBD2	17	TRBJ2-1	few	TGTGCCAGCAGCCCTGGAGGCGGGAGGGCCGGTCAGAATGAGCAGTTCTTC	CASSPGGGRAGQNEQFF
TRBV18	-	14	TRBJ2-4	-	TGTGCCAGCTCACCACCGTGGGCAGTTGACATTCAGTACTTC	CASSPPWAVDIQYF
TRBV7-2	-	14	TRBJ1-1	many	TGTGCCAGCAGCGGGGGGGCTCAGAACACTGAAGCTTTCTTT	CASSGGAQNTEAFF
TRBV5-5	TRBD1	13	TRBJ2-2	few	TGTGCCAGCAGCACCGACAGGGCCGGGGAGCTGTTTTTT	CASSTDRAGELFF
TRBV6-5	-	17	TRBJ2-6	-	TGTGCCAGCAGTTACGGCGACTGGAGTCCCGGGGCCAACGTCCTGACTTTC	CASSYGDWSPGANVLTF
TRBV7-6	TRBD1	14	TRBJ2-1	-	TGTGCCAGCAGCTCTATGGGACAGGGCTTTGAGCAGTTCTTC	CASSSMGQGFEQFF
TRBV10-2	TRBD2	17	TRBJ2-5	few	TGCGCCAGCATCTCGACCTGGACTAGCGGGAGGGGCAAGACCCAGTACTTC	CASISTWTSGRGKTQYF
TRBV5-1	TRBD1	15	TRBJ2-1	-	TGCGCCAGCAGCGCGGACAGGGTCGCCTACAATGAGCAGTTCTTC	CASSADRVAYNEQFF
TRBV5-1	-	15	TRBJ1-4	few	TGCGCCAGCAGCTTCCGGGCCCCGGAGGAAGAAAAACTGTTTTTT	CASSFRAPEEEKLFF
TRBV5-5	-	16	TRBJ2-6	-	TGTGCCAGCAGCTTGGATTTACAGTCTGGGGCCAACGTCCTGACTTTC	CASSLDLQSGANVLTF
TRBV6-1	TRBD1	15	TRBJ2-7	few	TGTGCCAGCAGACCCGGAGACAGGGCTTTCTACGAGCAGTACTTC	CASRPGDRAFYEQYF
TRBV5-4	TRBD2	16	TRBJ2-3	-	TGTGCCAGCAGCCCGAGACTAGCGGGGGGTCTAGATACGCAGTATTTT	CASSPRLAGGLDTQYF
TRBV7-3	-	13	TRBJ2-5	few	TGTGCCAGCAGCTTATACAACCAAGAGACCCAGTACTTC	CASSLYNQETQYF
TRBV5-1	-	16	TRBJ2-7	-	TGCGCCAGCAGCTTGGGCCAGGGGCTTAAAACCTACGAGCAGTACTTC	CASSLGQGLKTYEQYF
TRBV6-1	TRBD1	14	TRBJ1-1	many	TGTGCCAGCAGTCAGACAGGGGTGAACACTGAAGCTTTCTTT	CASSQTGVNTEAFF
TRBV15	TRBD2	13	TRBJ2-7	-	TGTGCCACCAGCAGAGATCCGGGGGGAATGCAGTACTTC	CATSRDPGGMQYF
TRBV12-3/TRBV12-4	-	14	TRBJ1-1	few	TGTGCCAGCAGTTTACTTCCAATGAACACTGAAGCTTTCTTT	CASSLLPMNTEAFF
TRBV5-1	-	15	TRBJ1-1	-	TGCGCCAGCAGCTTATCAGGGTATTTGAACACTGAAGCTTTCTTT	CASSLSGYLNTEAFF
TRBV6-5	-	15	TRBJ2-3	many	TGTGCCAGCAGTTACTCCCTACGTTTCACAGATACGCAGTATTTT	CASSYSLRFTDTQYF
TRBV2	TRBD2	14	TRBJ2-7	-	TGTGCCAGCCGAACCGGGACTAACGACTACGAGCAGTACTTC	CASRTGTNDYEQYF
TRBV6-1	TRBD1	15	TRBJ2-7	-	TGTGCCAGCAGTGGGGACAGGTTTGGGGGCCACGAGCAGTACTTC	CASSGDRFGGHEQYF
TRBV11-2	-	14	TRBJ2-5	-	TGTGCCAGCACCCAGGGGGGGTTCCGGGAGACCCAGTACTTC	CASTQGGFRETQYF
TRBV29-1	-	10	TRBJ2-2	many	TGCAGCGTTCTATCCGGGGAGCTGTTTTTT	CSVLSGELFF
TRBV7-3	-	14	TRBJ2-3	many	TGTGCCAGCAGCCTTAGCGGAGGGGGGGATACGCAGTATTTT	CASSLSGGGDTQYF
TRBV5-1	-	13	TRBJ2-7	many	TGCGCCAGCACCCCGGACATACCCTACGAGCAGTACTTC	CASTPDIPYEQYF
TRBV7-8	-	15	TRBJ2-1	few	TGTGCCAGCTCCCCCAACATGAGCCCCTACAATGAGCAGTTCTTC	CASSPNMSPYNEQFF
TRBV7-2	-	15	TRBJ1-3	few	TGTGCCAGCAGCACGCCCCGGGCCTCTGGAAACACCATATATTTT	CASSTPRASGNTIYF
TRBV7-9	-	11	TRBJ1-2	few	TGTGCCATTGAGGTATTCGGGGGCTACACCTTC	CAIEVFGGYTF
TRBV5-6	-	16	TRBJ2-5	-	TGTGCCAGCAGACCCCGGGACACCGGCCCCCAAGGGACCCAGTACTTC	CASRPRDTGPQGTQYF
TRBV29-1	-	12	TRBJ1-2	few	TGCAGCGTTGGATCAGGGGAATATGGCTACACCTTC	CSVGSGEYGYTF
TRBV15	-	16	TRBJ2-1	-	TGTGCCACCAGCAGAGATCTGGGGGCTTCCTACAATGAGCAGTTCTTC	CATSRDLGASYNEQFF
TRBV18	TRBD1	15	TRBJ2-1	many	TGTGCCAGCTCACCCGGACAGGGTCGAGGCAATGAGCAGTTCTTC	CASSPGQGRGNEQFF
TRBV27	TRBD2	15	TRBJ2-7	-	TGTGCCAGCAGTTTATTAAGCGGGAGAGTTTACGAGCAGTACTTC	CASSLLSGRVYEQYF
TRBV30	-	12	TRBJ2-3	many	TGTGCCCGGAGTACGGACACAGATACGCAGTATTTT	CARSTDTDTQYF
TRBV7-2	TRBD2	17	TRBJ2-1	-	TGTGCCAGCAGCTTAGGGGGCGGGAGCCACTCCTACAATGAGCAGTTCTTC	CASSLGGGSHSYNEQFF
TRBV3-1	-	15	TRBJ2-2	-	TGTGCCAGCAGCCAACGGACCCTAACAACCGGGGAGCTGTTTTTT	CASSQRTLTTGELFF
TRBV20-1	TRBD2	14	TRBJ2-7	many	TGCAGTGCTAGAGTAGCGGGGGGGCCCTACGAGCAGTACTTC	CSARVAGGPYEQYF
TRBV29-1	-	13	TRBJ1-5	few	TGCCGTGGAGTAGGACAGAGATATCAGCCCCAGCATTTT	CRGVGQRYQPQHF
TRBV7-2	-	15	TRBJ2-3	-	TGTGCCAGCAGCCCTACGAGCGGTTACACAGATACGCAGTATTTT	CASSPTSGYTDTQYF
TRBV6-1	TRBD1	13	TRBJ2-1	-	TGTGCCAGCAGGGGCAGGGGGTTTAATGAGCAGTTCTTC	CASRGRGFNEQFF
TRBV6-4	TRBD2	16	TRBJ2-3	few	TGTGCCAGCAGTGAACGGGGGGAGACACAGGCGGATACGCAGTATTTT	CASSERGETQADTQYF
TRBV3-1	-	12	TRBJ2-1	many	TGTGCCAGCAGCCCCCTGAGGGATGAGCAGTTCTTC	CASSPLRDEQFF